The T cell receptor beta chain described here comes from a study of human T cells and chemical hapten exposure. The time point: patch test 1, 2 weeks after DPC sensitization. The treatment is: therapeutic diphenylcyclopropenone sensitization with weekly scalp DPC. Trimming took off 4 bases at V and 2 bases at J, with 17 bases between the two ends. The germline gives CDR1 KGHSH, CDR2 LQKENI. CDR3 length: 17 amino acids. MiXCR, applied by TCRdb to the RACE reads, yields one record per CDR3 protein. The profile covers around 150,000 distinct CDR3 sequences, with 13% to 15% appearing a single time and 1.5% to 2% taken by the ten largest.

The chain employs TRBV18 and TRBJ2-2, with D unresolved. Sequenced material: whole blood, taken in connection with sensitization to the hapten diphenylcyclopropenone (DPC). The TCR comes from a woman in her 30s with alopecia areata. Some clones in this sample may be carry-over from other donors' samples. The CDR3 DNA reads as TGTGCCAGCTCACGAGCCGTACATGGATCTAACACCGGGGAGCTGTTTTTT. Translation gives CASSRAVHGSNTGELFF. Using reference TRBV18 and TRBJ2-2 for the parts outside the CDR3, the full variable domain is NAGVMQNPRHLVRRRGQEARLRCSPMKGHSHVYWYRQLPEEGLKFMVYLQKENIIDESGMPKERFSAEFPKEGPSILRIQQVVRGDSAAYFCASSRAVHGSNTGELFFGEGSRLTVL.